This is a list of T cell receptor beta chains from one sample in a study of spatial heterogeneity in lung cancer. One entry per CDR3 protein, called by TCRdb with MiXCR from the 5' RACE reads. The sample has about 4,000 distinct CDR3 sequences; approximately 40% are singletons. The sample consisted of lung tumor tissue, taken at surgery. These receptors all stem from a male donor with early-stage non-small cell lung cancer. Both conserved end residues are part of each CDR3. The D gene is left open where the match is weak. Some rows have no size entry. The others give once, few or many, or a class for an expanded clone.

>TRBJ2-5|TRBV10-3|TRBD2|NA
TGTGCCATCGGGGGGGAGCCAGTTCAAGAGACCCAGTACTTC
CAIGGEPVQETQYF
>TRBJ2-7|TRBV15|NA|NA
TGTGCCACCAGCAGAGAAGCGCTAGTCTACGAGCAGTACTTC
CATSREALVYEQYF
>TRBJ2-1|TRBV7-6|NA|NA
TGTGCCAGCAGCTCTAGCTACATTAGCGATGAGCAGTTCTTC
CASSSSYISDEQFF
>TRBJ2-1|TRBV6-2/TRBV6-3|NA|few
TGTGCCACCTCCTCGACGCGGGACATCGATGAGCAGTTCTTC
CATSSTRDIDEQFF
>TRBJ2-7|TRBV20-1|TRBD2|NA
TGCAGTGCCACCGGGACTAGCGGAACCTACGAGCAGTACTTC
CSATGTSGTYEQYF
>TRBJ2-3|TRBV28|NA|few
TGTGCCAGCAGCTTTAGCGGATACCGGGCAGATACGCAGTATTTT
CASSFSGYRADTQYF
>TRBJ2-7|TRBV27|TRBD2|NA
TGTGCCAGCAGTTCAGAAGAGCGGGGGCCTTTGTACGAGCAGTACTTC
CASSSEERGPLYEQYF
>TRBJ1-2|TRBV7-2|NA|medium-sized
TGTGCCAGCAGCCCCGCGTCAGGGGACAACTATGGCTACACCTTC
CASSPASGDNYGYTF
>TRBJ2-1|TRBV5-1|NA|many
TGCGCCAGCAGAGATTTGAATGAGCAGTTCTTC
CASRDLNEQFF
>TRBJ1-4|TRBV6-6|NA|NA
TGTGCCAGCAGCCCGGCAGGGCGAGAAAAACTGTTTTTT
CASSPAGREKLFF
>TRBJ2-1|TRBV20-1|TRBD1|medium-sized
TGCAGTGCTAGGGGATTCGAGTCAGGGGGCGCGTGGGATGAGCAGTTCTTC
CSARGFESGGAWDEQFF
>TRBJ2-5|TRBV11-2|TRBD1|few
TGTGCCAGCAGCTTAGAATCAGGGACAGCGCTTTCGACCCAGTACTTC
CASSLESGTALSTQYF